The entry below describes one TCR beta chain. This sample is part of a study of blood T cell repertoires in COVID-19. This CDR3 spans 15 amino acids. Germline assignment: CDR1 SEHNR and CDR2 FQNEAQ (reference sequence). The ends were cut back, 1 base at V and 5 bases at J, with 15 bases in the middle. Measured with immunoSEQ multiplex PCR; TCRdb has only the in-frame clones, and not every one. The sample includes approximately 20,000 clones, approximately 88% seen only once; the top ten take 3% to 3.5%. The sequence was collected from a human donor in a cohort sampled during active COVID-19. V gene TRBV7-9 combines with J gene TRBJ2-7; tentatively, D is TRBD1 (5 bases). The sample comprised peripheral blood. The CDR3 reads CASSLEAGSRHEQYF. The CDR3 coding sequence is TGTGCCAGCAGCTTAGAGGCAGGGTCTCGCCACGAGCAGTACTTC.